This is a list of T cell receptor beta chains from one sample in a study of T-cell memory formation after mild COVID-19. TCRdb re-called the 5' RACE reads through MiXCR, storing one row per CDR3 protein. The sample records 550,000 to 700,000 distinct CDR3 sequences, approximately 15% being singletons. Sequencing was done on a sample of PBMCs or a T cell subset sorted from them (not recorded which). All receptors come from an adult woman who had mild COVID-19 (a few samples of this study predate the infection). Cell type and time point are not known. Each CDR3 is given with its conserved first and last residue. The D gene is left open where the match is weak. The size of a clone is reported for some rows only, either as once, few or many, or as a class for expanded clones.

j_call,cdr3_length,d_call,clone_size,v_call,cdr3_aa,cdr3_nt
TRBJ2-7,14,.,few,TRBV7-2,CASGWARDSYEQYF,TGTGCCAGCGGGTGGGCGAGGGACTCTTACGAGCAGTACTTC
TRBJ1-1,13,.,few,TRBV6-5,CASSYGRGRGPSF,TGTGCCAGCAGTTACGGTCGTGGGCGGGGGCCTTCTTTT
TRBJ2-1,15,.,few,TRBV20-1,CSARDLRGNGNEQFF,TGCAGTGCTAGAGATCTGCGGGGAAATGGGAATGAGCAGTTCTTC
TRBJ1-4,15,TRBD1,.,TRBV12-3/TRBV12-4,CASSIRDSPNEKLFF,TGTGCCAGCAGTATCCGGGACAGCCCTAATGAAAAACTGTTTTTT
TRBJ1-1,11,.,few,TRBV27,CASSPSPEAFF,TGTGCCAGCAGCCCGTCCCCTGAAGCTTTCTTT
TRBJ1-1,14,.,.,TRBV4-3,CASSQAGTGPEAFF,TGCGCCAGCAGCCAAGCCGGGACCGGGCCTGAAGCTTTCTTT
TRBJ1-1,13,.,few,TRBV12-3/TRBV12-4,CASSLEGIPEAFF,TGTGCCAGCAGTTTAGAAGGAATCCCTGAAGCTTTCTTT
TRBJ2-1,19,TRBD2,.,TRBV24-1,CATSDSGLAGGSGRGEQFF,TGTGCCACCAGTGATTCGGGACTAGCGGGAGGAAGTGGGCGTGGTGAGCAGTTCTTC
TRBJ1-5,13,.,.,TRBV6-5,CASQTGANQPQHF,TGTGCCAGTCAGACAGGTGCAAATCAGCCCCAGCATTTT
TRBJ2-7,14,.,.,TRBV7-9,CASSLATGTFEQYF,TGTGCCAGCAGCTTAGCGACGGGGACATTCGAGCAGTACTTC
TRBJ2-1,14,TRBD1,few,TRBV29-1,CSVWDRGGQYEQFF,TGCAGCGTCTGGGACAGGGGAGGTCAGTATGAGCAGTTCTTC
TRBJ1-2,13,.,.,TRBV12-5,CASGLGQDYGYTF,TGTGCTAGTGGTTTGGGACAGGACTATGGCTACACCTTC
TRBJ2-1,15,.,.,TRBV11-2,CASSLNEGGYNEQFF,TGTGCCAGCAGCTTAAATGAGGGGGGTTACAATGAGCAGTTCTTC
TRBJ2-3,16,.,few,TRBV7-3,CASSSGRERSTDTQYF,TGTGCCAGCAGCTCAGGCCGGGAGCGGAGCACAGATACGCAGTATTTT
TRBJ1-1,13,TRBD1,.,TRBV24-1,CATRRTGNTEAFF,TGTGCCACCAGGAGGACAGGGAACACTGAAGCTTTCTTT
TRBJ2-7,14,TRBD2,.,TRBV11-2,CASSFRLAVYEQYF,TGTGCCAGCAGCTTTCGACTAGCGGTCTACGAGCAGTACTTC
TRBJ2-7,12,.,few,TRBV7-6,CASSPPGNEQYF,TGTGCCAGCAGCCCCCCGGGAAACGAGCAGTACTTC
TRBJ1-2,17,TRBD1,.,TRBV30,CAWSSRPGQGVWNGYTF,TGTGCCTGGAGTTCCCGCCCGGGACAGGGGGTTTGGAATGGCTACACCTTC
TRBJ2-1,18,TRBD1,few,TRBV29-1,CSVGRTGGTRNIYNEQFF,TGCAGCGTTGGCCGGACAGGGGGGACTAGAAACATCTACAATGAGCAGTTCTTC
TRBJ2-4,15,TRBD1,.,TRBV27,CASSMGQGDGDIQYF,TGTGCCAGCAGTATGGGACAGGGGGACGGAGACATTCAGTACTTC
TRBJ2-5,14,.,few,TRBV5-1,CASTEGRLGETQYF,TGCGCCAGCACGGAGGGACGGCTCGGGGAGACCCAGTACTTC
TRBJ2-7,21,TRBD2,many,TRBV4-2,CASSLTIGTSGSHLGGYEQYF,TGTGCCAGCAGCCTTACAATCGGGACTAGCGGGAGCCACTTGGGAGGGTACGAGCAGTACTTC
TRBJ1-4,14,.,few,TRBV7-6,CASSLEGYNEKLFF,TGTGCCAGCAGCTTAGAAGGTTATAATGAAAAACTGTTTTTT
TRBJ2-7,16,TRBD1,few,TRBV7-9,CASSRTRDRGPYEQYF,TGTGCCAGCAGTCGAACCCGGGACAGGGGGCCGTACGAGCAGTACTTC
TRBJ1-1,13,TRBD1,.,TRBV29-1,CSVAGTANTEAFF,TGCAGCGTCGCCGGGACAGCGAACACTGAAGCTTTCTTT
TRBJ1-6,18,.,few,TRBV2,CASSEVGETKKGNSPLHF,TGTGCCAGCAGTGAAGTGGGGGAGACGAAGAAGGGTAATTCGCCCCTCCACTTT
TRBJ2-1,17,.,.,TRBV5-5,CASSLGNPLPAYNEQFF,TGTGCCAGCAGCTTGGGGAACCCCCTGCCTGCCTACAATGAGCAGTTCTTC
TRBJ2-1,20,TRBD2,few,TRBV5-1,CASSLAELAGEVTSGNEQFF,TGCGCCAGCAGCTTGGCCGAGCTAGCGGGCGAAGTTACCTCGGGAAATGAGCAGTTCTTC
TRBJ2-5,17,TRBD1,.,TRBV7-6,CASSLGPGGTAQETQYF,TGTGCCAGCAGCTTAGGCCCGGGTGGGACAGCGCAAGAGACCCAGTACTTC
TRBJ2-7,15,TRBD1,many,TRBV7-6,CASSLDRGHSYEQYF,TGTGCCAGCAGCTTAGACAGGGGGCACTCCTACGAGCAGTACTTC
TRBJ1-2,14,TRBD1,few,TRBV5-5,CASSQTGQGSGYTF,TGTGCCAGCAGCCAGACGGGACAGGGGTCTGGCTACACCTTC
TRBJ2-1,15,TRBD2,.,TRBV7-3,CASRPSGGADNEQFF,TGTGCCAGCAGACCCAGCGGGGGGGCTGACAATGAGCAGTTCTTC
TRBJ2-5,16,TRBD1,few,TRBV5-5,CASSLGTGGYQETQYF,TGTGCCAGCAGCCTCGGGACAGGGGGTTACCAAGAGACCCAGTACTTC
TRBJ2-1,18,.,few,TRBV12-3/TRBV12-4,CASSFLVRAGFSYNEQFF,TGTGCCAGCAGTTTCTTGGTTCGAGCGGGTTTCTCCTACAATGAGCAGTTCTTC
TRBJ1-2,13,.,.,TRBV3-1,CASSQGHLGGYTF,TGTGCCAGCAGCCAGGGACATCTAGGAGGCTACACCTTC
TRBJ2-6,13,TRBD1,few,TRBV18,CASSLQGEDVLTF,TGTGCCAGCTCACTACAGGGGGAGGACGTCCTGACTTTC
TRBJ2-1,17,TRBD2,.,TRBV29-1,CSVVAVSSGGSYNEQFF,TGCAGCGTTGTGGCGGTAAGCTCGGGAGGATCCTACAATGAGCAGTTCTTC